The 11 T cell receptor beta chains below all came from one sample that was sequenced in a study of blood T cell repertoires in COVID-19 (TCRdb year 2020). Libraries were made using the immunoSEQ multiplex PCR assay. Here the immuneACCESS table is served through TCRdb, limited to in-frame sequences with V and J called. Missing clones are a known gap in these copies; in checked studies unresolved V genes cover under half, and the rest lacks a known reason. The table for this sample lists around 250,000 clones; roughly 86% of them were counted only once. The ten largest clones represent about 1.5% of the sample. Sequencing was done on a sample of PBMCs or T cells enriched from blood (not recorded which). These receptors originate from a woman in her 50s who had recovered from COVID-19.

The V gene is TRBV5-4, the J gene TRBJ2-1; 9 positions match TRBD1. This CDR3 spans 15 amino acids. CDR1 is SGHNT and CDR2 is YYREEE in the germline V gene (reference sequence). V dropped 4 bases and J dropped 4; count of bases not matched to a gene: 6. The CDR3 DNA is TGTGCCAGCAGCGGCCGGGACAGGGATTACAATGAGCAGTTCTTC. It translates to CASSGRDRDYNEQFF.

The V gene is TRBV10-3, the J gene TRBJ1-1, with D hard to call. CDR3 length equals 14 residues. The germline V and J ends were trimmed by 5 bases and 0 bases, with 10 bases remaining between them. The germline gives CDR1 ENHRY, CDR2 SYGVKD. CDR3 region: CAISLDRMNTEAFF. CDR3 nucleotide sequence: TGTGCCATCAGTCTAGACCGAATGAACACTGAAGCTTTCTTT.

The chain combines TRBV7-8 with TRBJ1-1; D is perhaps TRBD1 (6 bases). V was pared by 0 bases and J by 5 bases, with 7 bases between. CDR1 SGHVS and CDR2 FQNEAQ come from the germline V gene. This CDR3 comprises 13 residues. CDR3 coding DNA: TGTGCCAGCAGCTTAGCAACAGGGACTGAAGCTTTCTTT. It yields the protein CASSLATGTEAFF.

The chain is built from TRBV11-2 and TRBJ1-4; D remains ambiguous. V was cut by 0 bases and J by 0 bases, with 11 bases left in between. The CDR3 runs to 17 residues. The V gene's germline CDR1 is SGHAT and CDR2 FQNNGV. The CDR3 bases are TGTGCCAGCAGCTTAGAGGGCAGATCCGCAACTAATGAAAAACTGTTTTTT. Its protein product is CASSLEGRSATNEKLFF.

The chain employs TRBV18 and TRBJ1-1; D gene uncertain. The CDR3 extends over 14 amino acids. Trimming removed 6 bases from V and 5 bases from J, with 16 bases in between. Germline-derived CDR1 and CDR2 are KGHSH and LQKENI. CDR3 DNA sequence: TGTGCCAGCTCCCAGACCGACACTCGGACTGAAGCTTTCTTT. The encoded protein is CASSQTDTRTEAFF. Full variable domain (rest looked up from reference TRBV18 and TRBJ1-1): NAGVMQNPRHLVRRRGQEARLRCSPMKGHSHVYWYRQLPEEGLKFMVYLQKENIIDESGMPKERFSAEFPKEGPSILRIQQVVRGDSAAYFCASSQTDTRTEAFFGQGTRLTVV.

V and J are TRBV10-2 and TRBJ2-5; 8 positions agree with TRBD1. The J segment lost 7 bases and the V segment lost 5 bases, leaving 6 bases of the junction unmatched. CDR1 is WSHSY and CDR2 is SAAADI in the germline V gene. The CDR3 runs to 13 residues. CDR3 DNA: TGCGCCAGCAGTAAAGGACAGGGTGTGACCCAGTACTTC. Protein sequence: CASSKGQGVTQYF.

The rearrangement uses TRBV5-5 and TRBJ2-7, with 11 bases aligning to TRBD2. V was clipped by 4 bases and J by 2 bases; unmatched bases: 5. The germline V gene has CDR1 SGHKS and CDR2 YYEKEE (reference sequence). The CDR3 is 15 residues long. CDR3 nucleotide sequence: TGTGCCAGCAGCCCTCTAGCGGGAGGAACCTACGAGCAGTACTTC. Its translation is CASSPLAGGTYEQYF. Together with reference TRBV5-5 and TRBJ2-7, the CDR3 gives the full variable domain: DAGVTQSPTHLIKTRGQQVTLRCSPISGHKSVSWYQQVLGQGPQFIFQYYEKEERGRGNFPDRFSARQFPNYSSELNVNALLLGDSALYLCASSPLAGGTYEQYFGPGTRLTVT.

The V gene is TRBV28, the J gene TRBJ2-1; D ambiguous. This CDR3 comprises 14 residues. Trimming left V 2 bases short and J 6 bases short, with 11 bases between. From germline, CDR1 is MDHEN and CDR2 SYDVKM. CDR3 bases: TGTGCCAGCAGTTTACCCCTAGAAGGCAATGAGCAGTTCTTC. It translates to CASSLPLEGNEQFF.

A single count supports this clone. The chain has TRBV5-1 and TRBJ1-1, with D possibly being TRBD1 (5 bases). Looked up from germline, CDR1 is SGHRS and CDR2 is YFSETQ. The CDR3 contains 16 residues. Between the trimmed V and J ends, which lost 0 bases and 1 base, there was a span of 13 bases. CDR3 amino acids: CASSLAVLTENTEAFF. The CDR3 bases are TGCGCCAGCAGCTTGGCCGTGTTGACAGAGAACACTGAAGCTTTCTTT.

The chain combines TRBV18 with TRBJ2-3; 7 bases fit TRBD2. V gave up 2 bases and J gave up 2 bases; unmatched junction bases: 16. Per the germline V gene, CDR1 is KGHSH and CDR2 is LQKENI. This CDR3 is 19 amino acids long. CDR3 sequence reads: CASSPKGIAAGAITDTQYF. The CDR3 DNA is TGTGCCAGCTCACCAAAAGGGATCGCCGCGGGAGCCATCACAGATACGCAGTATTTT.

The rearrangement joins TRBV18 to TRBJ2-7; no firm D call. This CDR3 spans 13 amino acids. CDR1 is KGHSH and CDR2 is LQKENI in the germline V gene. Trimming took 2 bases from V and 2 from J, leaving 7 bases between them. This CDR3 is CASSPEATYEQYF. The DNA of the CDR3 is TGTGCCAGCTCACCAGAGGCCACCTACGAGCAGTACTTC.